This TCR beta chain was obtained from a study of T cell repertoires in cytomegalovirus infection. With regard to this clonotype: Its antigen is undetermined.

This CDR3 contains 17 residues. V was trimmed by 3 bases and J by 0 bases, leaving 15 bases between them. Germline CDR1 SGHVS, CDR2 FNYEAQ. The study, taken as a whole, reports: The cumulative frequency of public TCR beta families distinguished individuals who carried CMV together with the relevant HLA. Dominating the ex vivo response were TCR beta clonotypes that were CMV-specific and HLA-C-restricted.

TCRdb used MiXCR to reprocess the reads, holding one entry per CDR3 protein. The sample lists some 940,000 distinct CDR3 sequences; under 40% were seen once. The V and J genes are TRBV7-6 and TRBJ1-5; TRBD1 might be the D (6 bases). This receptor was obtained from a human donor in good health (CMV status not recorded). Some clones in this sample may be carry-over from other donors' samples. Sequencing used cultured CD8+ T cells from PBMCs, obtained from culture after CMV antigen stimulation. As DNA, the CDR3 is TGTGCCAGCAGCTTGGGGGCAGCATCGTATAGCAATCAGCCCCAGCATTTT. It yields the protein CASSLGAASYSNQPQHF.